Shown below are 12 T cell receptor beta chains from a single sample sequenced in a study of blood T cell repertoires in COVID-19. Profiling relied on immunoSEQ multiplex PCR, and the TCRdb table lists in-frame clones only, not all of them. The repertoire holds 250,000 or so clones, with 88% as singletons. Sequencing was done on a sample of peripheral blood. The receptors derive from a woman in her sixties or seventies with acute or convalescent COVID-19.

Written as DNA, the CDR3 is TGTGCCAGCAGTGTACCCTTAGCGGGAGGCTACGAGCAGTACTTC. It codes for CASSVPLAGGYEQYF. V gene TRBV2 combines with J gene TRBJ2-7; 10 nucleotides line up with TRBD2. V shed 4 bases, J shed 3 bases, and the junction held 6 bases outside the gene matches. The length of the CDR3 is 15 residues. Germline V gene lookup returns CDR1 SNHLY and CDR2 FYNNEI.

The CDR3 loop reads CASSQRGRQPYEQYF. The CDR3 region has the DNA TGTGCCAGCAGCCAGCGCGGGAGGCAGCCCTACGAGCAGTACTTC. This rearrangement joins TRBV3-1 (or the pseudogene TRBV3-2) to TRBJ2-7, with 8 bases matching TRBD2. Per the germline V gene, CDR1 is LGHDT and CDR2 is YNNKEL (reference sequence). The CDR3 sequence is 15 residues long. The J segment lost 2 bases and the V segment lost 3 bases, leaving 6 bases of the junction unmatched.

This clone has just one count. V is TRBV18 and J is TRBJ1-5; 9 bases line up with TRBD1. Germline assignment: CDR1 KGHSH and CDR2 LQKENI. Losses at the gene ends were 0 bases for V and 4 bases for J; bases not matched to a gene: 7. The CDR3 is 17 residues long. The CDR3 bases are TGTGCCAGCTCACCACCGGGGGCTGGACAGGGGAATCAGCCCCAGCATTTT. This encodes CASSPPGAGQGNQPQHF.

A few counts support this clone. The chain employs TRBV6-6 and TRBJ2-7; 7 bases align to TRBD1. Trimming at V came to 8 bases and at J to 6 bases, leaving 13 bases not matched to a gene. The CDR3 contains 14 residues. Germline V gene data show CDR1 as MNHNY and CDR2 as SVGAGI (reference sequence). The CDR3 bases are TGTGCCAGCCACCCGGGACAGAGGGCGGGCGAGCAGTACTTC. Protein sequence: CASHPGQRAGEQYF.

A single count supports this clone. J is TRBJ2-2 and V is TRBV30; TRBD2 matches at 7 bases. With V trimmed by 4 bases and J by 4 bases, 6 bases remained unmatched. Per germline, CDR1 GTSNPN and CDR2 SVGIG (reference sequence). The CDR3 is 14 amino acids. Here the CDR3 reads CAWKAGGFTGELFF. CDR3 nucleotide sequence: TGTGCCTGGAAGGCCGGGGGGTTCACCGGGGAGCTGTTTTTT.

This clone was picked up a small number of times. This rearrangement joins TRBV5-8 to TRBJ1-5; a possible D gene is TRBD1 (6 bases). Between the trimmed V and J ends, which lost 4 bases and 0 bases, there was a span of 17 bases. Germline CDR1 reads SGHTS; CDR2 reads YDEGEE. The length of the CDR3 is 17 residues. CDR3 protein: CASSAGRTEYSNQPQHF. In DNA form, the CDR3 reads TGTGCCAGCAGCGCCGGCCGGACAGAGTATAGCAATCAGCCCCAGCATTTT.

V is TRBV5-1 and J is TRBJ2-2; TRBD1 might be the D (7 bases). Germline assignment: CDR1 SGHRS and CDR2 YFSETQ. The V end lost 4 bases, the J end lost 7 bases, and 17 bases lay between the germline ends. CDR3 length: 15 amino acids. CDR3 nucleotides: TGCGCCAGCAGCGCGACAGGGAGGTATGGCGGGGAGCTGTTTTTT. Amino acids: CASSATGRYGGELFF.

This clone was detected only a few times. The CDR3 sequence is CASSYFAGPTYGYTF. CDR3 DNA: TGTGCCAGCAGTTACTTCGCAGGGCCCACCTATGGCTACACCTTC. The chain is built from TRBV6-2 or TRBV6-3 and TRBJ1-2; tentative D call: TRBD1 (5 bases). Trimming cost V 1 base and J 4 bases, with 13 bases left between them. The germline CDR1 and CDR2 sequences are MNHEY and SVGEGT. CDR3 length: 15 amino acids.

The V and J genes are TRBV10-3 and TRBJ1-2, with 8 nucleotides matching TRBD1. V was clipped by 3 bases and J by 8 bases; unmatched bases: 8. CDR3 length: 14 residues. The germline V gene encodes CDR1 ENHRY and CDR2 SYGVKD. The CDR3 coding sequence is TGTGCCATCAGTGATCTCGGACAGGGCGGAGGCTACACCTTC. It specifies CAISDLGQGGGYTF.

The chain recombines TRBV10-2 with TRBJ1-5; D not resolved. This CDR3 has 12 amino acids. Per germline, CDR1 WSHSY and CDR2 SAAADI. V shed 4 bases and J shed 3 bases, with 4 bases lying between them. CDR3 sequence reads: CASSASNQPQHF. Written as DNA, the CDR3 is TGCGCCAGCAGTGCCTCCAATCAGCCCCAGCATTTT.

The chain links TRBV9 to TRBJ2-3; D uncertain. V was trimmed by 0 bases and J by 0 bases, leaving 8 bases between them. This CDR3 is 15 amino acids long. Germline CDR1 and CDR2: SGDLS and YYNGEE. DNA of the CDR3: TGTGCCAGCAGCGTAGCCGCGACTAGCACAGATACGCAGTATTTT. Its protein product is CASSVAATSTDTQYF.

The gene calls are TRBV5-6 and TRBJ1-2; tentative D call: TRBD1 (5 bases). The germline V and J ends were trimmed by 5 bases and 1 base, with 9 bases remaining between them. Germline CDR1 is SGHDT and CDR2 is YYEEEE. This CDR3 comprises 13 residues. The CDR3 DNA sequence: TGTGCCAGCAGGAAAGACAGTAACTATGGCTACACCTTC. The encoded protein is CASRKDSNYGYTF.